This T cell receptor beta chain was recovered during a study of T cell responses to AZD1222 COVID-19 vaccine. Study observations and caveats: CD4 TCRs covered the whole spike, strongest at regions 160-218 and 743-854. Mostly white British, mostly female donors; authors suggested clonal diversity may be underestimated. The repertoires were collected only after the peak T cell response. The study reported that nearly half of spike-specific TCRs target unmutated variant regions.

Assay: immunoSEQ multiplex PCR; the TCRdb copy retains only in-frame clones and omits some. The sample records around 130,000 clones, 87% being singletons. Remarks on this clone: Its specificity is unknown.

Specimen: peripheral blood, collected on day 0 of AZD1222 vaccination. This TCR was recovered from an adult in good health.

The CDR3 region is CASSRPTGANVLTF. The CDR3 DNA is TGTGCCAGCAGTCGCCCGACAGGGGCCAACGTCCTGACTTTC. The gene calls are TRBV28 and TRBJ2-6; D call uncertain. Germline lookup yields CDR1 MDHEN and CDR2 SYDVKM. The CDR3 totals 14 residues. Trimming shortened V by 5 bases and J by 4 bases, and 9 bases separated the two germline ends.